This TCR beta chain was obtained from a study of blood T cell repertoires in COVID-19. Turning to this clone: This same CDR3 is encoded by further DNA sequences in the sample.

The V segment lost 3 bases and the J segment 3 bases; nucleotides outside the gene matches: 2. This CDR3 region has 15 residues. CDR1 and CDR2 (germline): LGHNA, YSLEER. Some clones are missing from TCRdb's copy, which holds only in-frame ones; the method was immunoSEQ multiplex PCR. The data show a few hundred thousand clones, 85% to 90% seen once. Sequenced: PBMCs or T cells enriched from blood (not recorded which). The chain carries TRBV4-3 and TRBJ2-1; the match to TRBD1 covers 10 bases. The sequence came from a woman between 18 and 29 years old with acute COVID-19. CDR3 loop: CASSQGTGVYNEQFF. In DNA form, the CDR3 reads TGCGCCAGCAGCCAGGGGACAGGGGTCTACAATGAGCAGTTCTTC.